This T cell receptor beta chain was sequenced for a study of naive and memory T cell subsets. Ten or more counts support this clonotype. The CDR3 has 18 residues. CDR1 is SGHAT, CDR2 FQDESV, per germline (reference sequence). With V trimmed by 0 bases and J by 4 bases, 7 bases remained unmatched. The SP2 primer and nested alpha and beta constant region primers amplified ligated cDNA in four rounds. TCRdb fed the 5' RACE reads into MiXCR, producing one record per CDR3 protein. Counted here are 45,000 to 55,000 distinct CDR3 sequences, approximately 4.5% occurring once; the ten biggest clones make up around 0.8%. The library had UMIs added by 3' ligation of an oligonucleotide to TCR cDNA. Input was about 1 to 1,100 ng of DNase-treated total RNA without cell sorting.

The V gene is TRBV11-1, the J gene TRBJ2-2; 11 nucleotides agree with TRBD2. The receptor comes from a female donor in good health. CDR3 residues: CASSLAPFSGRGTGELFF. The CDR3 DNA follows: TGTGCCAGCAGCTTAGCGCCGTTTAGCGGGAGGGGCACCGGGGAGCTGTTTTTT.